The source of this T cell receptor beta chain is a study of blood T cell repertoires in COVID-19. Study summary: The samples span acute and convalescent COVID-19 from the United States, Italy and Spain.

Clones were read by immunoSEQ multiplex PCR, and TCRdb kept only the in-frame ones, dropping some. The table records some 150,000 clones, 84% of them present only once. CDR1 is SGHDN, CDR2 FVKESK, per germline. The CDR3 sequence is 14 residues long. V lost 7 bases to trimming and J lost 2 bases, with 12 bases between them. Sequencing was carried out using peripheral blood. The TCR sequence derives from a woman in her 70s with COVID-19, enrolled during active disease. The rearrangement joins TRBV14 to TRBJ2-1; no definite D call. CDR3 sequence reads: CASTPTSTYNEQFF. In nucleotides, the CDR3 is TGTGCCAGCACCCCTACTTCAACCTACAATGAGCAGTTCTTC.